The 20 T cell receptor beta chains given below trace back to one sample, sequenced in a study of T cell responses to AZD1222 COVID-19 vaccine. Sequencing was performed with immunoSEQ multiplex PCR; in TCRdb, only in-frame clones are kept and a portion is missing. The data hold 100,000 to 150,000 clones, with over 75% observed a single time. The sequencing used peripheral blood, collected on day 0 of AZD1222 vaccination. These receptors were obtained from an adult in good health.

The V call is TRBV7-9, the J call TRBJ1-2; maybe TRBD1 (5 bases). V gave up 0 bases and J gave up 3 bases, with 5 bases separating them. This CDR3 region has 13 residues. Per the germline V gene, CDR1 is SEHNR and CDR2 is FQNEAQ (reference sequence). CDR3 sequence reads: CASSLARDYGYTF. The CDR3 DNA follows: TGTGCCAGCAGCTTAGCCAGGGACTATGGCTACACCTTC. The full variable domain, completed using reference TRBV7-9 and TRBJ1-2, is DTGVSQNPRHKITKRGQNVTFRCDPISEHNRLYWYRQTLGQGPEFLTYFQNEAQLEKSRLLSDRFSAERPKGSFSTLEIQRTEQGDSAMYLCASSLARDYGYTFGSGTRLTVV.

The chain recombines TRBV10-1 with TRBJ2-2; weak D call: TRBD2 (6 bases). Trimming shortened V by 4 bases and J by 6 bases, and 9 bases separated the two germline ends. The CDR3 runs to 13 residues. Per germline, CDR1 WNHNN and CDR2 SYGVQD (reference sequence). The CDR3 DNA reads TGCGCCAGCAGTGTAGTAGCGGCCGGGGAGCTGTTTTTT. Residues: CASSVVAAGELFF.

The CDR3 is CASSVPGQHNVLTF. The CDR3 region has the DNA TGTGCCAGCAGTGTACCGGGTCAACATAACGTCCTGACTTTC. The chain uses TRBV28 and TRBJ2-6; unclear D gene. The germline V gene encodes CDR1 MDHEN and CDR2 SYDVKM. The V gene lost 5 bases and the J gene lost 10 bases, with 15 bases spanning the gap. The CDR3 sequence is 14 residues long.

The chain recombines TRBV19 with TRBJ1-4; the D is unclear. V shed 8 bases and J shed 0 bases, with 10 bases lying between them. Germline CDR1 LNHDA, CDR2 SQIVND (reference sequence). The CDR3 is 14 amino acids. CDR3 region: CASSVLATNEKLFF. DNA for the CDR3: TGTGCCAGTTCTGTCCTTGCAACTAATGAAAAACTGTTTTTT.

The gene calls are TRBV12-5 and TRBJ1-3; a weak D match, TRBD1 (6 bases). The germline CDR1 and CDR2 sequences are LGHNT and FRNRAP. CDR3 size: 15 residues. Trimming removed 3 bases at V and 0 bases at J, with 9 bases between. The CDR3, as DNA: TGTGCTAGTGGTTTAACAGGGAGCTCTGGAAACACCATATATTTT. This sequence encodes CASGLTGSSGNTIYF.

The chain carries TRBV5-4 and TRBJ2-1; D gene uncertain. CDR1 SGHNT and CDR2 YYREEE come from the germline V gene (reference sequence). The CDR3 loop spans 13 amino acids. V was clipped by 1 base and J by 7 bases, with 9 bases between them. The CDR3 sequence is CASSLWAWNEQFF. CDR3 in DNA: TGTGCCAGCAGCTTGTGGGCCTGGAATGAGCAGTTCTTC.

The chain carries TRBV6-5 and TRBJ1-6; weak D call: TRBD1 (6 bases). Germline V lookup: CDR1 MNHEY, CDR2 SVGAGI. This CDR3 has 13 amino acids. V was shortened by 6 bases and J by 9 bases, with 12 bases between the two germline ends. The CDR3 DNA reads as TGTGCCAGCAGGGACAGAGCGGGTTCACCCCTCCACTTT. Protein: CASRDRAGSPLHF.

The chain has TRBV25-1 and TRBJ1-5; 7 bases are shared with TRBD1. The CDR3 is 13 amino acids. The V and J ends lost 8 bases and 4 bases, in that order; junction bases with no gene match: 5. Germline V gene sequence: CDR1 MGHDK, CDR2 SYGVNS. In DNA form, the CDR3 reads TGTGCCAGCCAACAGGGGTGGAATCAGCCCCAGCATTTT. Encoded protein: CASQQGWNQPQHF.

This chain uses TRBV6-5 with TRBJ1-1; 9 nucleotides line up with TRBD1. The CDR3 runs to 15 residues. Germline values: CDR1 MNHEY, CDR2 SVGAGI. J was trimmed by 4 bases and V by 2 bases; bases with no gene match: 5. CDR3 loop: CASSYRTGGVTEAFF. In DNA, the CDR3 is TGTGCCAGCAGTTACAGAACAGGGGGCGTCACTGAAGCTTTCTTT.

The chain recombines TRBV3-1 (or the pseudogene TRBV3-2) with TRBJ2-7; D not resolved. V was trimmed by 1 base and J by 0 bases, leaving 4 bases between them. In germline, CDR1 is LGHDT, CDR2 YNNKEL (reference sequence). This CDR3 contains 13 residues. Here the CDR3 reads CASSQASSYEQYF. Written as DNA, the CDR3 is TGTGCCAGCAGCCAAGCCAGCTCCTACGAGCAGTACTTC.

This clone was seen a single time. The chain combines TRBV11-2 with TRBJ2-4, with D perhaps TRBD1 (6 bases). The V and J ends lost 3 bases and 6 bases respectively, with 18 bases between them. The CDR3 extends over 16 amino acids. The germline CDR1 and CDR2 sequences are SGHAT and FQNNGV. The DNA for the CDR3 is TGTGCCAGCAGCTTGGTTATACAGGGATCGGCAAACATTCAGTACTTC. Protein: CASSLVIQGSANIQYF. The whole variable domain, filled in from reference TRBV11-2 and TRBJ2-4, reads EAGVAQSPRYKIIEKRQSVAFWCNPISGHATLYWYQQILGQGPKLLIQFQNNGVVDDSQLPKDRFSAERLKGVDSTLKIQPAKLEDSAVYLCASSLVIQGSANIQYFGAGTRLSVL.

This chain joins TRBV4-1 and TRBJ1-2; D ambiguous. The V and J ends lost 1 base and 2 bases respectively, with 11 bases between them. The germline gives CDR1 MGHRA, CDR2 YSYEKL. This CDR3 is 15 amino acids long. The CDR3 DNA is TGCGCCAGCAGCCAAGTAGGCTTTCCAAACTATGGCTACACCTTC. Protein product: CASSQVGFPNYGYTF.

V and J are TRBV28 and TRBJ1-4, with 9 bases identical to TRBD1. This CDR3 comprises 15 residues. Germline CDR1 reads MDHEN; CDR2 reads SYDVKM. J was trimmed by 3 bases and V by 3 bases; bases with no gene match: 2. The CDR3 loop reads CASSFRDRANEKLFF. CDR3 bases: TGTGCCAGCAGTTTCCGGGACAGGGCTAATGAAAAACTGTTTTTT.

The sample holds one count of this clone. The chain uses TRBV5-1 and TRBJ2-2; 9 nucleotides align to TRBD2. Germline V CDR1 and CDR2: SGHRS, YFSETQ. V trimming: 4 bases; J trimming: 4 bases; junction bases outside the gene matches: 8. This CDR3 contains 16 residues. CDR3 amino acids: CASSPRPAGGTGELFF. Written as DNA, the CDR3 is TGCGCCAGCAGCCCCCGGCCAGCGGGAGGCACCGGGGAGCTGTTTTTT.

The rearrangement joins TRBV5-1 to TRBJ1-4, with 10 bases matching TRBD1. Per the germline V gene, CDR1 is SGHRS and CDR2 is YFSETQ. The J segment lost 2 bases and the V segment lost 4 bases, leaving 8 bases of the junction unmatched. The CDR3 is made up of 17 amino acids. The CDR3 spells CASSPLDRGTTNEKLFF. CDR3 DNA sequence: TGCGCCAGCAGCCCCTTGGACAGGGGGACGACTAATGAAAAACTGTTTTTT.

This chain's CDR3 is CASRGDTSMGEQYF. CDR3 nucleotide sequence: TGCGCCAGCAGGGGGGACACTAGCATGGGCGAGCAGTACTTC. The V and J genes are TRBV5-1 and TRBJ2-7; D is possibly TRBD1 or TRBD2 (6 bases each). Trimming cost V 5 bases and J 6 bases, with 18 bases left between them. This CDR3 spans 14 amino acids. CDR1 and CDR2 (germline): SGHRS, YFSETQ.

The chain combines TRBV11-2 with TRBJ2-7; perhaps TRBD1 as D (5 bases). This CDR3 is 16 amino acids long. CDR1 and CDR2 from the germline V gene are SGHAT and FQNNGV. The V gene lost 1 base and the J gene lost 2 bases, with 15 bases spanning the gap. This CDR3 reads CASSLAVAGWAYEQYF. DNA of the CDR3: TGTGCCAGCAGCTTAGCGGTGGCAGGGTGGGCCTACGAGCAGTACTTC. The full variable domain, in which reference TRBV11-2 and TRBJ2-7 provide the parts outside the CDR3, is EAGVAQSPRYKIIEKRQSVAFWCNPISGHATLYWYQQILGQGPKLLIQFQNNGVVDDSQLPKDRFSAERLKGVDSTLKIQPAKLEDSAVYLCASSLAVAGWAYEQYFGPGTRLTVT.

The chain links TRBV13 to TRBJ1-4; TRBD1 is a possible D gene (5 bases). The germline V and J ends were trimmed by 3 bases and 11 bases, with 22 bases remaining between them. The CDR3 spans 16 residues. Germline CDR1 reads PRHDT; CDR2 reads FYEKMQ (reference sequence). The CDR3: CASSLGDRPTKGKLFF. CDR3 sequence (DNA): TGTGCCAGCAGCTTGGGGGACCGCCCAACTAAGGGCAAACTGTTTTTT.

The V call is TRBV19, the J call TRBJ1-5; D may be TRBD1 (6 bases). The CDR3 is made up of 15 amino acids. In germline, CDR1 is LNHDA, CDR2 SQIVND (reference sequence). With 6 bases removed from V and 6 bases from J, the gap between germline ends came to 18 bases. CDR3: CASRDRTVGPQPQHF. In nucleotides, the CDR3 is TGTGCCAGTAGGGACCGGACAGTGGGTCCTCAGCCCCAGCATTTT.

The V call is TRBV6-5, the J call TRBJ2-1; 8 bases are a match to TRBD1. This CDR3 is built from 13 residues. The V gene end was trimmed by 10 bases and the J gene end by 7 bases; junction bases not matched to a gene: 9. CDR1 and CDR2 (germline): MNHEY, SVGAGI. The CDR3 DNA is TGTGCCACCCCGACAGGGGTAGGGAATGAGCAGTTCTTC. Amino acid sequence: CATPTGVGNEQFF.